The 6 T cell receptor beta chains given below trace back to one sample, sequenced in a study of blood T cell repertoires in COVID-19. The repertoire was sequenced with immunoSEQ multiplex PCR; TCRdb's copy has only in-frame clones and lacks some. The table records over 150,000 clones, about 85% of them present only once. Material: peripheral blood. The receptors originated from a man in his fifties or sixties with COVID-19, enrolled during active disease.

CDR3 in amino acids: CASSLSGDEKLFF. The CDR3 nucleotides are TGTGCCAGCAGTTTATCAGGGGATGAAAAACTGTTTTTT. The chain recombines TRBV12-3 or TRBV12-4 with TRBJ1-4; maybe TRBD1 (6 bases). The CDR3 runs 13 residues. V shed 2 bases and J shed 6 bases, with 7 bases lying between them.

The rearrangement links TRBV12-2 to TRBJ1-4; TRBD1 is the table's D call, not checked against the DNA. TRBV12-2 counts as a pseudogene. This CDR3 region has 16 residues. CDR3 nucleotides: TGTGCAAGTCGCTTAGAAAGGGGGACACGGAATGAAAAACTGTTTTTT. Protein sequence: CASRLERGTRNEKLFF.

This sequence joins TRBV11-3 and TRBJ2-7; D is perhaps TRBD1 (6 bases). Germline CDR1 is SGHNT and CDR2 is YENEEA. V was shortened by 2 bases and J by 3 bases, with 11 bases between the two germline ends. This CDR3 contains 14 residues. CDR3 bases: TGTGCCAGCAGCTTATTACCGACAGGCTACGAGCAGTACTTC. This gives the protein CASSLLPTGYEQYF.

The chain uses TRBV19 and TRBJ1-1, with TRBD1 identical over 9 bases. CDR3 size: 15 residues. Germline V gene lookup returns CDR1 LNHDA and CDR2 SQIVND (reference sequence). J gave up 5 bases and V 5 bases, and 9 bases lay outside the gene matches. The CDR3 here is CASSAPQGARTEAFF. CDR3 DNA: TGTGCCAGTAGTGCCCCACAGGGGGCGCGAACTGAAGCTTTCTTT.

This sequence joins TRBV7-2 and TRBJ1-2; tentatively, D is TRBD1 (5 bases). Trimming left V 5 bases short and J 2 bases short, with 12 bases between. The germline CDR1 and CDR2 sequences are SGHTA and FQGNSA. CDR3 size: 14 residues. The CDR3 DNA reads as TGTGCCAGCAGCGAGGTGGGGGGAAACTATGGCTACACCTTC. Amino acids: CASSEVGGNYGYTF.

The V gene is TRBV4-2, the J gene TRBJ2-5; 9 bases match TRBD2. This CDR3 is built from 16 residues. CDR1 is LGHNA, CDR2 YNFKEQ, per germline. Losses at the gene ends were 1 base for V and 1 base for J; bases not matched to a gene: 4. The CDR3 protein is CASSQGNSGGQETQYF. CDR3 coding DNA: TGTGCCAGCAGCCAAGGTAATAGCGGGGGCCAAGAGACCCAGTACTTC.